Listed here is a single T cell receptor (beta chain). TRB amplification used approximately 250 ng of peripheral blood genomic DNA. These data come from a study of T cell clusters in autoimmune cytopenias. TRB was amplified by touch-down multiplex PCR, primer pools A and B combined. TCRdb re-called the multiplex PCR reads and gives one entry per CDR3 protein, without DNA. The table for this sample gives under 7,500 distinct CDR3 sequences. The CDR3 runs to 16 residues. Germline V gives CDR1 LNHDA, CDR2 SQIVND (reference sequence). These sequences were also reported in another study, on T cell repertoires in aging, cancer and after chemotherapy. This second study notes: Clear clonal overlap appeared across healthy donor samples taken over several months to years.

The chain combines TRBV19 with TRBJ2-5; TCRdb returns TRBD2, unconfirmable since there is no DNA. Sample: peripheral blood. This TCR was recovered from a human donor in good health. CDR3 loop: CASSIVLAAGRETQYF.